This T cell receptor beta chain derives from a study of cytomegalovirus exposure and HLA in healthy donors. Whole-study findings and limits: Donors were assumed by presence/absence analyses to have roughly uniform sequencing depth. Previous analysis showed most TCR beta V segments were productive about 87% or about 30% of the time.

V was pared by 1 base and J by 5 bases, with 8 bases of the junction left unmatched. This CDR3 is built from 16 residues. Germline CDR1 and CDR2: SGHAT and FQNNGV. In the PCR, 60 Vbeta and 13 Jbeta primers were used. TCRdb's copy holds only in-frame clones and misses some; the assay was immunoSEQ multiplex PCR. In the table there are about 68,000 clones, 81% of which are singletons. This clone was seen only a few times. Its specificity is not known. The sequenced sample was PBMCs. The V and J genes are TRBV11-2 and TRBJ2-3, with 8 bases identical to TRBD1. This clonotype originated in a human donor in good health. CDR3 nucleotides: TGTGCCAGCAGCTTAGGGGCAGGGGGCCCGAGAGATACGCAGTATTTT. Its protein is CASSLGAGGPRDTQYF.